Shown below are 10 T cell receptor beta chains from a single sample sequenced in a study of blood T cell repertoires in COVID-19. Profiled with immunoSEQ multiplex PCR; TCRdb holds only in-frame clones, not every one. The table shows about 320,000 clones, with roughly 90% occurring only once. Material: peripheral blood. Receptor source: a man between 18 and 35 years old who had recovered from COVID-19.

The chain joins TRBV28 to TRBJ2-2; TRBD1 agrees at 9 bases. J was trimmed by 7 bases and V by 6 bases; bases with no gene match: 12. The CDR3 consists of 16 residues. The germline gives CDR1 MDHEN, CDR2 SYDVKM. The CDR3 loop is CASSPNPGQGFGELFF. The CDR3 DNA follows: TGTGCCAGCAGCCCTAATCCGGGACAGGGATTCGGGGAGCTGTTTTTT.

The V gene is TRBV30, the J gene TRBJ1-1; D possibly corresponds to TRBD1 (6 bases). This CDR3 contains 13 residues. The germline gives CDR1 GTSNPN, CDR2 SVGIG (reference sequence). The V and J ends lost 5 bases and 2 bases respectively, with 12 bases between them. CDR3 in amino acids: CAWGRDINTEAFF. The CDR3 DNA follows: TGTGCCTGGGGCCGGGACATAAACACTGAAGCTTTCTTT.

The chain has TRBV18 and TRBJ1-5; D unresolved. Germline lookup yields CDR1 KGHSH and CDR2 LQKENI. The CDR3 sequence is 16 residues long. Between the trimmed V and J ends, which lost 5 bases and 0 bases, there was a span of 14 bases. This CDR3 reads CASSNQRGGSNQPQHF. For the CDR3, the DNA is TGTGCCAGCTCAAATCAGCGGGGAGGTAGCAATCAGCCCCAGCATTTT.

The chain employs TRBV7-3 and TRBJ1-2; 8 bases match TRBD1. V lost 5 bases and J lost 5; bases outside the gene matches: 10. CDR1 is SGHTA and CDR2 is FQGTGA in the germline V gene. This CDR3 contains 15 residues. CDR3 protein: CASSLSGQGGYGYTF. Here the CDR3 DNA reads TGTGCCAGCAGCCTATCTGGACAGGGAGGGTATGGCTACACCTTC.

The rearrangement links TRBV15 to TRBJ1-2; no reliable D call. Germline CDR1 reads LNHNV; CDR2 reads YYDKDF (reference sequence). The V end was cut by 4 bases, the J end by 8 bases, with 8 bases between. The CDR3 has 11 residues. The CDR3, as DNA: TGTGCCACCAGCATCGCGGGGGGCTACACCTTC. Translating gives CATSIAGGYTF.

The CDR3, as DNA: TGTGCCAGCAGCACCTATACAGGGTTGAACACCGGGGAGCTGTTTTTT. The encoded protein is CASSTYTGLNTGELFF. The rearrangement links TRBV7-3 to TRBJ2-2; weak D call: TRBD1 (6 bases). CDR3 length equals 16 residues. Trimming took off 5 bases at V and 1 base at J, with 14 bases between the two ends. Looked up from germline, CDR1 is SGHTA and CDR2 is FQGTGA.

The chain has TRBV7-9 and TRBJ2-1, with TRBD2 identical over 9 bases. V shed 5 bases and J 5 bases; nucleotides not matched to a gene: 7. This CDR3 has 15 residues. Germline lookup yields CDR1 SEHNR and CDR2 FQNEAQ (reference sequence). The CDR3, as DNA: TGTGCCAGCAGCCGAGCGGGACTAGCAGACAATGAGCAGTTCTTC. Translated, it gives CASSRAGLADNEQFF.

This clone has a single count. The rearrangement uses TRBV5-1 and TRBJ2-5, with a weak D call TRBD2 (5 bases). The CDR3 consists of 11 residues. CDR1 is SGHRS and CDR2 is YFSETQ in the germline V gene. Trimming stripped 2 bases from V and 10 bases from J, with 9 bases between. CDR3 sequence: CASSLEGGQYF. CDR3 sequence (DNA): TGCGCCAGCAGCTTAGAGGGTGGCCAGTACTTC.

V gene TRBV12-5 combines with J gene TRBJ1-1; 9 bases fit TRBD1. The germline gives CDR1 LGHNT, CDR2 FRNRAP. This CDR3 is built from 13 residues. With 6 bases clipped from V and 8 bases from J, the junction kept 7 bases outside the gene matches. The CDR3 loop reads CASGQGQGVEAFF. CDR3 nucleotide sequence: TGTGCTAGTGGCCAGGGACAGGGCGTGGAAGCTTTCTTT.

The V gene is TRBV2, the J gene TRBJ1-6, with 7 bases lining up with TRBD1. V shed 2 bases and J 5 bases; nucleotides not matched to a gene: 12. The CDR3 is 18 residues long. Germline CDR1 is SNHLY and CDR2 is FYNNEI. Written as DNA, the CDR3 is TGTGCCAGCAGTGAAAGGGGGTGGCAGGGGGAGAATAATTCACCCCTCCACTTT. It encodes CASSERGWQGENNSPLHF. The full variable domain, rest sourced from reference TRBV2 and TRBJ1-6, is EPEVTQTPSHQVTQMGQEVILRCVPISNHLYFYWYRQILGQKVEFLVSFYNNEISEKSEIFDDQFSVERPDGSNFTLKIRSTKLEDSAMYFCASSERGWQGENNSPLHFGNGTRLTVT.